This TCR beta chain was documented in a study of blood T cell repertoires in COVID-19. Sequenced by immunoSEQ multiplex PCR; TCRdb stores in-frame clones only, minus some. Of 300,000 to 400,000 clones listed, around 91% were seen once; the top ten hold more than 3%. The CDR3 consists of 14 residues. The germline V gene encodes CDR1 SQVTM and CDR2 ANQGSEA. With 7 bases clipped from V and 0 bases from J, the junction kept 6 bases outside the gene matches. Input material: peripheral blood. The rearrangement links TRBV29-1 to TRBJ2-1; TRBD2 matches at 7 bases. This TCR was sampled from a woman aged 18-29 years who had recovered from COVID-19. CDR3 in amino acids: CSAVAGYSYNEQFF. The CDR3 DNA reads as TGCAGCGCTGTAGCGGGCTACTCCTACAATGAGCAGTTCTTC.